The rows below give T cell receptor beta chains drawn from one sample of a study of T-cell reconstitution after alpha-beta-depleted transplantation in children. From the PCR reads, TCRdb called clonotypes with MiXCR, one entry per CDR3 protein. Among fewer than 200,000 distinct CDR3 sequences listed, approximately 6.8% were seen once. The sample was PBMCs from the stem cell graft donor, taken from the stem cell graft. These TCRs come from a human donor who donated a stem cell graft to a child with Wiskott-Aldrich syndrome. Each CDR3 is given with its conserved first and last residue. D genes are given only for firm matches. Rows may omit the clone size; those that give it use once, few, many or a size class.

>.|TRBJ2-1|TRBV7-2|many
TGTGCCAGCAGCTTATCCGGACCCAACAATGAGCAGTTCTTC
CASSLSGPNNEQFF
>TRBD1|TRBJ1-4|TRBV29-1|many
TGCAGCGCGGGACAGCCCCCGGATGAAAAACTGTTTTTT
CSAGQPPDEKLFF
>.|TRBJ2-5|TRBV5-1|many
TGCGCCAGCAGCTTCTTCGCTATTGACAGAACCGTCCAAGAGACCCAGTACTTC
CASSFFAIDRTVQETQYF
>.|TRBJ2-1|TRBV20-1|many
TGCAGTGCTAGCGTCCCCCCAATGGCGAACAATGAGCAGTTCTTC
CSASVPPMANNEQFF
>.|TRBJ2-5|TRBV2|.
TGTGCCAGCAGACGGGGGTCGGGGGCGCGGGAGACCCAGTACTTC
CASRRGSGARETQYF
>.|TRBJ2-7|TRBV30|few
TGTGCCTGGAATGTGGGCCACGAGCAGTACTTC
CAWNVGHEQYF
>TRBD2|TRBJ2-6|TRBV7-9|few
TGTGCCAGCAGAGTAGCGGGATCTGGGGCCAACGTCCTGACTTTC
CASRVAGSGANVLTF
>TRBD2|TRBJ2-1|TRBV7-9|many
TGTGCCAGCAGCCTAAACGGACTAGCGGGGGATGGGCAGTTCTTC
CASSLNGLAGDGQFF
>.|TRBJ1-1|TRBV12-3/TRBV12-4|many
TGTGCCAGCAGCCATCCATTGGAGGGAGGGATAAACACTGAAGCTTTCTTT
CASSHPLEGGINTEAFF
>TRBD1|TRBJ2-7|TRBV28|.
TGTGCCAGCAGTTTATTAAAACCCGGGACAGGAATATACGAGCAGTACTTC
CASSLLKPGTGIYEQYF
>.|TRBJ2-3|TRBV6-5|many
TGTGCCAGCAAATCAAGGGTGGCAGCCACAGATACGCAGTATTTT
CASKSRVAATDTQYF
>.|TRBJ1-1|TRBV15|many
TGTGCCACCAGCAGAGATATTTTTGGGAACACTGAAGCTTTCTTT
CATSRDIFGNTEAFF
>.|TRBJ2-1|TRBV6-1|many
TGTGCCAGCAGTCTCAGAGGCTCCGGGGCTAAGCAGTTCTTC
CASSLRGSGAKQFF
>TRBD2|TRBJ2-1|TRBV3-1|many
TGTGCCAGCAGCCAAGGTAGCGGGGGGTCGCAGTTCTTC
CASSQGSGGSQFF